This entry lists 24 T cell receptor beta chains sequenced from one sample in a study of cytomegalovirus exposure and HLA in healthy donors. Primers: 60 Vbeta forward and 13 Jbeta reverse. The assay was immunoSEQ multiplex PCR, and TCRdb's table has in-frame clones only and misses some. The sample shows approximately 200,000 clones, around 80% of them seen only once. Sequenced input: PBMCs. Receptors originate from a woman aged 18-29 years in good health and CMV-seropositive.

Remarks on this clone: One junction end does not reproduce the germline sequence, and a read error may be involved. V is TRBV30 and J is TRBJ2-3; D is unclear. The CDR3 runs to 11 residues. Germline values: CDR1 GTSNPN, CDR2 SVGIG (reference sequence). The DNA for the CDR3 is TGTGCCTGGAGTGGAGGCAGATACGCAGTATTT. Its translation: CAWSGGRYAVF.

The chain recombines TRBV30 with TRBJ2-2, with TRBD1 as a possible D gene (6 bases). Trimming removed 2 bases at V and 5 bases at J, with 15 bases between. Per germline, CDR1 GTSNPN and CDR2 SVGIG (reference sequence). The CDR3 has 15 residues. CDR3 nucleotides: TGTGCCTGGAGTCTACAGGGAATCGTGACCGGGGAGCTGTTTTTT. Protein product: CAWSLQGIVTGELFF.

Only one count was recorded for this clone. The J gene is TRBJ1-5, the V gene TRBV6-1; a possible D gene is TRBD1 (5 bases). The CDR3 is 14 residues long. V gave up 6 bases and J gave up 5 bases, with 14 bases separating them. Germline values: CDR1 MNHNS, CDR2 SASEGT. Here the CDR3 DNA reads TGTGCCAGCAGAGCCTCGGGGGGGGATCAGCCCCAGCATTTT. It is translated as CASRASGGDQPQHF.

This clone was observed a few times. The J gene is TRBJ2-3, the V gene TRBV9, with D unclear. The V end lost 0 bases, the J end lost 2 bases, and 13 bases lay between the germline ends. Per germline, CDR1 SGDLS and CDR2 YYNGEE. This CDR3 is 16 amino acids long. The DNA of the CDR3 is TGTGCCAGCAGCGTAGATTGGGCCGTGAACACAGATACGCAGTATTTT. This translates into CASSVDWAVNTDTQYF.

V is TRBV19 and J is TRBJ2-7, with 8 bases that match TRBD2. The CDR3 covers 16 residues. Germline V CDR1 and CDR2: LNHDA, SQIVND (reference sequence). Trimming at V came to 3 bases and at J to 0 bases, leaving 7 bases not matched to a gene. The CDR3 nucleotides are TGTGCCAGTAGTATTAGCGCGGGGGGCAGCTCCTACGAGCAGTACTTC. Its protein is CASSISAGGSSYEQYF.

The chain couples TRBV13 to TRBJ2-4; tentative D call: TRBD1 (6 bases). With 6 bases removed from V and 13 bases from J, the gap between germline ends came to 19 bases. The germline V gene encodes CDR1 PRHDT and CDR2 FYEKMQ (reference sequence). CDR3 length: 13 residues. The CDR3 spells CASSPMDSRLQYF. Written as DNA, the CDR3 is TGTGCCAGCAGTCCGATGGACAGTCGGCTACAGTACTTC.

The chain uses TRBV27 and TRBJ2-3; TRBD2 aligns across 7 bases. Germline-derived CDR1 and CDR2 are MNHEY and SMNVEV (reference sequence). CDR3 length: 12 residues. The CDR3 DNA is TGTTCCTCTAGCGGTCTTGAGGATACGCAGTATTTT. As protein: CSSSGLEDTQYF.

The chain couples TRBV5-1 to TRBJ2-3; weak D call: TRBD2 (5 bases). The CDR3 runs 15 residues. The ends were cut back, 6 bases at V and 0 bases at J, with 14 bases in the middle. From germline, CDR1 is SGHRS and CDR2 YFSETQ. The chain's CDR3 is CASNPPGESTDTQYF. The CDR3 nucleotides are TGCGCCAGCAACCCCCCCGGGGAAAGCACAGATACGCAGTATTTT.

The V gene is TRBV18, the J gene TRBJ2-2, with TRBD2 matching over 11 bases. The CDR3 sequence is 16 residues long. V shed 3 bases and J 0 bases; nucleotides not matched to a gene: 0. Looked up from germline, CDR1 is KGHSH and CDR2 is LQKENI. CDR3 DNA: TGTGCCAGCTCACCGGGACTAGCGGCGAACACCGGGGAGCTGTTTTTT. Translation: CASSPGLAANTGELFF.

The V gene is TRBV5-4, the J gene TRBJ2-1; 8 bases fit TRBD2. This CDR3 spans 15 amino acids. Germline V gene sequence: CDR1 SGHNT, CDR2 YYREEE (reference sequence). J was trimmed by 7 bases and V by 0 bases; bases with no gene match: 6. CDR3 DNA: TGTGCCAGCAGCTTGGCGGGGGGGCCAAAAAATGAGCAGTTCTTC. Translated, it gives CASSLAGGPKNEQFF. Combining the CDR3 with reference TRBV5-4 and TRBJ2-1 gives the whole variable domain ETGVTQSPTHLIKTRGQQVTLRCSSQSGHNTVSWYQQALGQGPQFIFQYYREEENGRGNFPPRFSGLQFPNYSSELNVNALELDDSALYLCASSLAGGPKNEQFFGPGTRLTVL.

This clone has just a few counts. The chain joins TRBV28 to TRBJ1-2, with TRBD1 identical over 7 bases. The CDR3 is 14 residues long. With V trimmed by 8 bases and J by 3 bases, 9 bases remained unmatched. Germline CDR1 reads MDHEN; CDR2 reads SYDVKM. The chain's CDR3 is CASWETGTDYGYTF. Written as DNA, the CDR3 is TGTGCCAGCTGGGAGACCGGGACAGACTATGGCTACACCTTC.

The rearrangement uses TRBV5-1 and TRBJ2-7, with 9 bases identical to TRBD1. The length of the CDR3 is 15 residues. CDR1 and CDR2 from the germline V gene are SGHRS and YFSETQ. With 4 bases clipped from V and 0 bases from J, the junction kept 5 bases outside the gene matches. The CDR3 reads CASSVTGGASYEQYF. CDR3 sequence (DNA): TGCGCCAGCAGCGTCACAGGGGGCGCCTCCTACGAGCAGTACTTC.

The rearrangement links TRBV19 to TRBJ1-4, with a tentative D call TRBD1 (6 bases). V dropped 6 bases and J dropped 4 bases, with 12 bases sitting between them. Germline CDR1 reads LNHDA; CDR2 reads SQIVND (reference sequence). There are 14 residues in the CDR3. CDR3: CASREQGHNEKLFF. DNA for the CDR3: TGTGCCAGTAGGGAGCAGGGGCATAATGAAAAACTGTTTTTT.

CDR3 residues: CASSPRLGGRIVGDEQFF. Written as DNA, the CDR3 is TGTGCCAGCTCACCAAGGCTCGGGGGGCGCATTGTGGGAGATGAGCAGTTCTTC. This chain joins TRBV18 and TRBJ2-1, with TRBD2 as a possible D gene (7 bases). The CDR3 extends over 18 amino acids. Per the germline V gene, CDR1 is KGHSH and CDR2 is LQKENI. The germline V and J ends were trimmed by 2 bases and 8 bases, with 25 bases remaining between them.

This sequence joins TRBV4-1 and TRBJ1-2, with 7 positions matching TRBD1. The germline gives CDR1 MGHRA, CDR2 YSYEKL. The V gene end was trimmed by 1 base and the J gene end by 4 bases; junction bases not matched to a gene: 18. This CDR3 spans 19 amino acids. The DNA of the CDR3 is TGCGCCAGCAGCCAAGGTTTACCAAGACAACAAGGGACAGCCTATGGCTACACCTTC. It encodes CASSQGLPRQQGTAYGYTF.

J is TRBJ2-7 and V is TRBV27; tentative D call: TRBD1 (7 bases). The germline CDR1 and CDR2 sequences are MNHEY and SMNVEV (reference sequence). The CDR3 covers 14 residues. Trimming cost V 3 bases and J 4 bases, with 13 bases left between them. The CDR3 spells CASSFRQGGYEQYF. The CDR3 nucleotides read TGTGCCAGCAGTTTCCGGCAGGGGGGATACGAGCAGTACTTC.

CDR3 amino acids: CASSRGEYNEQFF. The CDR3 DNA sequence: TGTGCCAGCAGCCGGGGAGAGTACAATGAGCAGTTCTTC. The chain employs TRBV6-4 and TRBJ2-1; D possibly corresponds to TRBD2 (5 bases). Germline values: CDR1 MRHNA, CDR2 SNTAGT. The CDR3 consists of 13 residues. V was trimmed by 6 bases and J by 4 bases, leaving 10 bases between them.

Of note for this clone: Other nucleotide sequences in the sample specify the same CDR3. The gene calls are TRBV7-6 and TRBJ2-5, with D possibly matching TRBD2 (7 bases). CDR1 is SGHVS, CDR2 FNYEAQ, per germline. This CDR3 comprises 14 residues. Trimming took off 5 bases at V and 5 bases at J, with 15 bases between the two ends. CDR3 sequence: CASSPRGGGETQYF. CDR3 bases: TGTGCCAGCAGCCCGAGGGGGGGTGGTGAGACCCAGTACTTC.

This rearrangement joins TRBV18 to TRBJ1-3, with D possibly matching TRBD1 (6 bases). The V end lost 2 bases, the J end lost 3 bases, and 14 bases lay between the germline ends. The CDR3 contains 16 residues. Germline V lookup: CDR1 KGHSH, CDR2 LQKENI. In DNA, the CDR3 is TGTGCCAGCTCACCAGGAGCGGGGGCGGATGGAAACACCATATATTTT. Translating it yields CASSPGAGADGNTIYF.

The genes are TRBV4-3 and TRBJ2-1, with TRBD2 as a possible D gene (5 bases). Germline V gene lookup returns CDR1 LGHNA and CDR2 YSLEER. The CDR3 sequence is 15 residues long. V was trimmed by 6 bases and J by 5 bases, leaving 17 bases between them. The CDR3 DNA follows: TGCGCCAGCAGTAGAGACTATACCTGGGACAATGAGCAGTTCTTC. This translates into CASSRDYTWDNEQFF.

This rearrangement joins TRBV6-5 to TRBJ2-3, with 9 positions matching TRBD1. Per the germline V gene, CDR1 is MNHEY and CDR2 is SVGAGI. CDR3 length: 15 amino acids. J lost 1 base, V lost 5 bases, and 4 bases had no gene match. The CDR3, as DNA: TGTGCCAGCAGTCGCCGGGACAGGGGCACAGATACGCAGTATTTT. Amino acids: CASSRRDRGTDTQYF.

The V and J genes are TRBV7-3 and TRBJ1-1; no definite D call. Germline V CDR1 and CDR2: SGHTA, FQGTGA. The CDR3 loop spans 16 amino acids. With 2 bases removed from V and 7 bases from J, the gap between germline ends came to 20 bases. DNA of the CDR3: TGTGCCAGCAGCTTAGGCGGGCGGTCACAATCAGGTGAAGCTTTCTTT. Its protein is CASSLGGRSQSGEAFF.

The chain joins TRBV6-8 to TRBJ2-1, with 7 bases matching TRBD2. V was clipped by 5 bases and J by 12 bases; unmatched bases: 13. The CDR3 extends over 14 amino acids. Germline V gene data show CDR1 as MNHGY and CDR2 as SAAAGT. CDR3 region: CASSTTQSPGGQFF. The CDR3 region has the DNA TGTGCCAGCAGTACCACTCAAAGTCCGGGAGGGCAGTTCTTC.

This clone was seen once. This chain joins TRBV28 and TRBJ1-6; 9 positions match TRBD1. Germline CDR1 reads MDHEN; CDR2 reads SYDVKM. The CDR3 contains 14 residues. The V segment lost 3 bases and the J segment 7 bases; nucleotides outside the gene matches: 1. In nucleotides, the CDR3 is TGTGCCAGCAGTTTCGACAGGGGGAATTCACCCCTCCACTTT. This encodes CASSFDRGNSPLHF.